The clone carrying this T cell receptor beta chain came up a few times. Germline CDR1 is MNHEY and CDR2 is SMNVEV (reference sequence). The CDR3 spans 13 residues. V lost 6 bases to trimming and J lost 2 bases; unmatched junction nucleotides: 3. Using a J-beta primer mix together with a sample-barcoded 5' primer, a second PCR was run for roughly 6 to 11 cycles. TCRdb re-analysed the 5' RACE reads in MiXCR, keeping a single row per CDR3 protein. The sample yields 920,000 or so distinct CDR3 sequences, around 45% seen once. The record originates from a study of blood T cells in healthy people across ages.

The rearrangement uses TRBV27 and TRBJ2-7; 8 bases are shared with TRBD1. Source material: blood. This clonotype originated in a woman aged 60-70 years in good health. The CDR3 DNA reads TGTGCCAGCAGGAAGACAGGGGCCTACGAGCAGTACTTC. Amino acid sequence: CASRKTGAYEQYF.